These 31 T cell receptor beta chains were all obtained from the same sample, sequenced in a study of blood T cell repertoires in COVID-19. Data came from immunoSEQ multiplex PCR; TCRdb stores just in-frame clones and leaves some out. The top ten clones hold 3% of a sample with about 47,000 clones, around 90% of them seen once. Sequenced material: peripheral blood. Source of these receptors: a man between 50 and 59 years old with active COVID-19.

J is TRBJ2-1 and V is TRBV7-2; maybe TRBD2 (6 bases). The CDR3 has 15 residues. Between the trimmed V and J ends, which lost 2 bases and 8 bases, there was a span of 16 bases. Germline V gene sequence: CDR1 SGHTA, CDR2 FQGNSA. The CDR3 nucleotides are TGTGCCAGCAGCTTATTGGGGGGATTGGGGGATGAGCAGTTCTTC. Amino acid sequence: CASSLLGGLGDEQFF.

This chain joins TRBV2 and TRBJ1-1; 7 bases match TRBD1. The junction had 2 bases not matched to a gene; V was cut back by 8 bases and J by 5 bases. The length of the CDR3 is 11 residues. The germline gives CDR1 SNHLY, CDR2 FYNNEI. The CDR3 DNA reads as TGTGCCAGCCAGGGGGAGACTGAAGCTTTCTTT. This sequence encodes CASQGETEAFF.

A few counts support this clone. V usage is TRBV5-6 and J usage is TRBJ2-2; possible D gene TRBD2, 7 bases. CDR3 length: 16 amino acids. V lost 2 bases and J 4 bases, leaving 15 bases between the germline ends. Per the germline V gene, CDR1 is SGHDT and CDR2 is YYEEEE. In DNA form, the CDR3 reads TGTGCCAGCAGCTTCGAGGCGGGGGCCGGCACCGGGGAGCTGTTTTTT. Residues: CASSFEAGAGTGELFF.

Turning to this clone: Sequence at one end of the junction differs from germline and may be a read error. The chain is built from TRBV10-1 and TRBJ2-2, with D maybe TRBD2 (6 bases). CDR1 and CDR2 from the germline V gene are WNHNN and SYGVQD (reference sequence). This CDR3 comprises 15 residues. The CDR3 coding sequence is TGCGCCAGCAGTGCCGGGGGTTACCTCCGCCGGGGAGCTGTTTTT. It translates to CASSAGGYLRRGAVF.

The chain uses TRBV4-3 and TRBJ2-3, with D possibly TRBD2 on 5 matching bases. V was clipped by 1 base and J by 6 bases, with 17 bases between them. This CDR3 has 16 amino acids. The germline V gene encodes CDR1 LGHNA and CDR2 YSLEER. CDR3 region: CASSQAFGSGLDTQYF. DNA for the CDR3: TGCGCCAGCAGCCAAGCGTTCGGCAGCGGACTGGATACGCAGTATTTT.

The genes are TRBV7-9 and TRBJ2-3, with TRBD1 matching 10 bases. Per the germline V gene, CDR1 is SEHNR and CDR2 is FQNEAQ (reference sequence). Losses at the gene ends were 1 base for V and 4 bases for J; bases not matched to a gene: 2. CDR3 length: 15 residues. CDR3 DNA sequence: TGTGCCAGCAGCTTAGGACAGGGGGCCGCAGATACGCAGTATTTT. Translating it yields CASSLGQGAADTQYF.

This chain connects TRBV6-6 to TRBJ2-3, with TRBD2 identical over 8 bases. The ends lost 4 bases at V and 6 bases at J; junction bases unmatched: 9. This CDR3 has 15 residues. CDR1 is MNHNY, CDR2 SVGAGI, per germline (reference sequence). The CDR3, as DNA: TGTGCCAGCAGTTCCACGGGACTAGTAACCGATACGCAGTATTTT. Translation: CASSSTGLVTDTQYF.

CDR3 nucleotide sequence: TGTGCCACCAGTGAGCGGATGATCGCTTCGGGGATCTACGAGCAGTACGTC. It encodes CATSERMIASGIYEQYV. The chain carries TRBV24-1 and TRBJ2-7; perhaps TRBD2 as D (5 bases). Per the germline V gene, CDR1 is KGHDR and CDR2 is SFDVKD. V lost 4 bases to trimming and J lost 3 bases, with 21 bases between them. CDR3 length: 17 residues.

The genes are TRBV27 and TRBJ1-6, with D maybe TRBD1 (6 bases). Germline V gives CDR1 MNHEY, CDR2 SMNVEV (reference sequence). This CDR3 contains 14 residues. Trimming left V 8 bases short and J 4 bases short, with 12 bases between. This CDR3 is CASAPQGYNSPLHF. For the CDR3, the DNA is TGTGCCAGCGCACCTCAGGGGTATAATTCACCCCTCCACTTT.

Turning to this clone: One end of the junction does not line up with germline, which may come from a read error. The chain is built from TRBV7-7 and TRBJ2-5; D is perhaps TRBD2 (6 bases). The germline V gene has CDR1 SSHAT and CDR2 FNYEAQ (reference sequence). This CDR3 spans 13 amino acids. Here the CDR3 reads CASSLSEGGTQYF. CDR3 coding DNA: TGTGCTAGCAGCTTAAGTGAGGGAGGGACCCAGTACTTC.

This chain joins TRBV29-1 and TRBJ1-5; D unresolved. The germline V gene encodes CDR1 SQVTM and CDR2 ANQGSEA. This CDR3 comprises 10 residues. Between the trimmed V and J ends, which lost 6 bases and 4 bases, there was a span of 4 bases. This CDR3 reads CSVGNQPQHF. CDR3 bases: TGCAGCGTCGGGAATCAGCCCCAGCATTTT.

Here the CDR3 reads CASSIGDRRFTEAFF. CDR3 nucleotides: TGTGCCAGTAGTATTGGGGACAGGAGATTTACTGAAGCTTTCTTT. The chain joins TRBV19 to TRBJ1-1; TRBD1 agrees at 8 bases. Germline lookup yields CDR1 LNHDA and CDR2 SQIVND (reference sequence). The CDR3 has 15 amino acids. V lost 3 bases and J lost 5; bases outside the gene matches: 8.

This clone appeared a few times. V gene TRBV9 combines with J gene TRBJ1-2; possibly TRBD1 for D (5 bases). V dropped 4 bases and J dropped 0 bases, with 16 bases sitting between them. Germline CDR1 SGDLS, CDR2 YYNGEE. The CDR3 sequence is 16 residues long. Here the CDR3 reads CASSFNPGSANYGYTF. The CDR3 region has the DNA TGTGCCAGCAGCTTTAACCCAGGGTCGGCTAACTATGGCTACACCTTC.

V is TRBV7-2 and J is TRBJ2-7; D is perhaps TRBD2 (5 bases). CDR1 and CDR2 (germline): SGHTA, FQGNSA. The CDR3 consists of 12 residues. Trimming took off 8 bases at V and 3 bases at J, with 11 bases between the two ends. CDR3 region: CASRGSGYEQYF. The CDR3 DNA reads TGTGCCAGCCGTGGAAGCGGCTACGAGCAGTACTTC.

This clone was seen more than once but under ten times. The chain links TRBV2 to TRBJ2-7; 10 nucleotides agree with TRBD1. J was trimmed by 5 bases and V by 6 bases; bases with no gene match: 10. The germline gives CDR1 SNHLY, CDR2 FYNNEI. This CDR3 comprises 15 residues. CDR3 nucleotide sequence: TGTGCCAGCAGGCCCGCGGGACAGGGGTCCCACGAGCAGTACTTC. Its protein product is CASRPAGQGSHEQYF. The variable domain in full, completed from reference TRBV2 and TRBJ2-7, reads EPEVTQTPSHQVTQMGQEVILRCVPISNHLYFYWYRQILGQKVEFLVSFYNNEISEKSEIFDDQFSVERPDGSNFTLKIRSTKLEDSAMYFCASRPAGQGSHEQYFGPGTRLTVT.

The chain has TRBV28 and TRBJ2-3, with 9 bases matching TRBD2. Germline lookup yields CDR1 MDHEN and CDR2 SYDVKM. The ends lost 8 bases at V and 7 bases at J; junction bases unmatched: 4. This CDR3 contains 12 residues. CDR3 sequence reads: CASASGMYTQYF. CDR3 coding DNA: TGTGCCAGCGCTAGCGGGATGTATACGCAGTATTTT.

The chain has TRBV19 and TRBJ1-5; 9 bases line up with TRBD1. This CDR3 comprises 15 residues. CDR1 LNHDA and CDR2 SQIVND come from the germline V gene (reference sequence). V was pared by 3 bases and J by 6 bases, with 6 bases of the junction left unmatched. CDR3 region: CASSIGDRVVQPQHF. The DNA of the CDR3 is TGTGCCAGTAGTATTGGGGACAGGGTAGTTCAGCCCCAGCATTTT.

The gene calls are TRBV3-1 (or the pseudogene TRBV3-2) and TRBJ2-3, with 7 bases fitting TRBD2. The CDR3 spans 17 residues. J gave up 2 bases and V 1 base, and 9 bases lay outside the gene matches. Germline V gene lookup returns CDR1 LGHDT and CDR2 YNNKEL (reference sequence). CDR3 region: CASSQGPAGALTDTQYF. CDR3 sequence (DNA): TGTGCCAGCAGCCAAGGCCCCGCGGGAGCTCTCACAGATACGCAGTATTTT.

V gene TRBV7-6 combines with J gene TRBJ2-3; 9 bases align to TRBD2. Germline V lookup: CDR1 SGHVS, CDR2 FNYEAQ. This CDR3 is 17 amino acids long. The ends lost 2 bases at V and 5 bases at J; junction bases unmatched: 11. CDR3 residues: CASSLSVAGARGDTQYF. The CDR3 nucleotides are TGTGCCAGCAGCTTATCGGTAGCGGGGGCCCGAGGAGATACGCAGTATTTT.

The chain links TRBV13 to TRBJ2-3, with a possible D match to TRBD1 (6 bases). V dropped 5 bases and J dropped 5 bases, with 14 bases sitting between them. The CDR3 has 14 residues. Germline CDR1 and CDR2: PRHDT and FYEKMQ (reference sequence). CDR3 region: CASSRWGPGDTQYF. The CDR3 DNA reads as TGTGCCAGCAGCCGGTGGGGGCCCGGAGATACGCAGTATTTT.

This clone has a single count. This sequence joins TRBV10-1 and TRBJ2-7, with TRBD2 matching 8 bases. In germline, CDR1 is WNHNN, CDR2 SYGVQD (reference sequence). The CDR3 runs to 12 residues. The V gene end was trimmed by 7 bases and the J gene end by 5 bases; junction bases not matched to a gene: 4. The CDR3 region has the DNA TGCGCCAGCATACGAGCGGGAGACGAGCAGTACGTC. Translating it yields CASIRAGDEQYV.

This CDR3 is CASSTRTGLATQYF. CDR3 nucleotides: TGTGCCAGCAGTACGCGTACAGGGCTGGCTACGCAGTATTTT. This chain uses TRBV27 with TRBJ2-3; a weak D match, TRBD1 (6 bases). The CDR3 is made up of 14 amino acids. CDR1 and CDR2 from the germline V gene are MNHEY and SMNVEV (reference sequence). V dropped 5 bases and J dropped 8 bases, with 17 bases sitting between them.

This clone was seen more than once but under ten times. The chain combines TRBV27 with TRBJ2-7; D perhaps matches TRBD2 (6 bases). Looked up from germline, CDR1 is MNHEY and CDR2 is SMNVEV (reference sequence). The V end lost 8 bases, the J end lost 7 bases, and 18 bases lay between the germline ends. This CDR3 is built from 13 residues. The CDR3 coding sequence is TGTGCCAGCCCCCGGGGCGCGGGGCAGGAGCAGTACGTC. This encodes CASPRGAGQEQYV.

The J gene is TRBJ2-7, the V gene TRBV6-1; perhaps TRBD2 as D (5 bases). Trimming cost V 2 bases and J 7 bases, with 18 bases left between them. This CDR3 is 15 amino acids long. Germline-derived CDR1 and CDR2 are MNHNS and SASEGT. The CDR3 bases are TGTGCCAGCAGTGAATTCAGCGGCGGGCGTTTTGAGCAGTACTTC. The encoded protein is CASSEFSGGRFEQYF.

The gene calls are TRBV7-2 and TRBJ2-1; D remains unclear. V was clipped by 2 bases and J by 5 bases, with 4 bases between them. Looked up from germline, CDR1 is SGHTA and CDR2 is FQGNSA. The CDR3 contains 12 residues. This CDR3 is CASSLINNEQFF. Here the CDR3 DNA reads TGTGCCAGCAGCTTAATCAACAATGAGCAGTTCTTC. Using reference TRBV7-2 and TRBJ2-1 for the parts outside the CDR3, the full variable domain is GAGVSQSPSNKVTEKGKDVELRCDPISGHTALYWYRQSLGQGLEFLIYFQGNSAPDKSGLPSDRFSAERTGGSVSTLTIQRTQQEDSAVYLCASSLINNEQFFGPGTRLTVL.

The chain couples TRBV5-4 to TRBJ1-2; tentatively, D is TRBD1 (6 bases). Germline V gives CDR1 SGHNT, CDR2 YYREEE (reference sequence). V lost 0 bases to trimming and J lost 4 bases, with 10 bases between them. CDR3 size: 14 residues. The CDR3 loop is CASSLGGLGYGYTF. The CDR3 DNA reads TGTGCCAGCAGCTTGGGGGGGCTAGGCTATGGCTACACCTTC.

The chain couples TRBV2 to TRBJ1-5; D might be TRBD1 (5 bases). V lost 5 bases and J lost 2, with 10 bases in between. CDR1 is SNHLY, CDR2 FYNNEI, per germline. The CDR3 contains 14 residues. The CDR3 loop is CASSIRAGNQPQHF. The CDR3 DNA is TGTGCCAGCAGTATCAGGGCGGGCAATCAGCCCCAGCATTTT.

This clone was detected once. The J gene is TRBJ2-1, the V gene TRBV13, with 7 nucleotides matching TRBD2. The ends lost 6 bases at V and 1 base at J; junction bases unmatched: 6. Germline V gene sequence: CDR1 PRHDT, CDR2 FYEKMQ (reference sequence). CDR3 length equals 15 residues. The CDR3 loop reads CASSLTRGSYNEQFF. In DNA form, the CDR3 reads TGTGCCAGCAGTTTAACGCGGGGGTCCTACAATGAGCAGTTCTTC.

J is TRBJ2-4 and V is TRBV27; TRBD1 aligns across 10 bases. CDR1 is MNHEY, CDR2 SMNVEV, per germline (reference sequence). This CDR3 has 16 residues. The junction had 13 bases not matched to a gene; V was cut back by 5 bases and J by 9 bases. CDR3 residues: CASSLIRSGTGAIQYF. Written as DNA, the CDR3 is TGTGCCAGCAGTCTTATACGATCCGGGACAGGGGCCATTCAGTACTTC.

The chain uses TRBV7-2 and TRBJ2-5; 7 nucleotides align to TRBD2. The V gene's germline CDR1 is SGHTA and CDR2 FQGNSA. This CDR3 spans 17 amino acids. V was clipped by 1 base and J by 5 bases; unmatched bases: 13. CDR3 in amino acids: CASSLGVGSGPWETQYF. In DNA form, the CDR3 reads TGTGCCAGCAGCTTAGGTGTCGGTAGCGGGCCCTGGGAGACCCAGTACTTC.

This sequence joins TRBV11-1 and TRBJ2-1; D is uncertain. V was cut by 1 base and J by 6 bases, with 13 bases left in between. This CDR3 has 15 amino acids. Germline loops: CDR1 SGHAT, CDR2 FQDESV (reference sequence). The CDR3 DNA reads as TGTGCCAGCAGCTTAGGCTTTGGAGCGACCAATGAGCAGTTCTTC. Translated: CASSLGFGATNEQFF.